Below, 11 T cell receptor beta chains from the same sample are listed, as sequenced in a study of regulatory T cells in long-lasting Graves disease (TCRdb year 2021). The intended sense of this specimen's time point label: newly diagnosed GD, antithyroid drugs for less than 3 months. RNA was extracted from PBMCs in TRIzol for both TCR sequencing and RNA sequencing. Libraries were built with multiplex PCR. The sequencer was an Illumina HiSeq 4000. To build TCR beta libraries, CDR3 regions were amplified by Arm-PCR using iRepertoire HTBI primers. TCRdb handled the public reads itself, with Q25 trimming in fastp and clone calling in MiXCR, and kept productive beta chains. Rows are unified per CDR3 protein, each entry keeping the most common DNA and genes. The sample profile shows roughly 560,000 distinct CDR3 sequences; more than 15% of them were found once. The ten largest clones capture around 25% of the sample.

These records were also assigned to another study, of T cells in Graves' hyperthyroidism and ophthalmopathy.

The sequencing here drew on peripheral blood mononuclear cells (PBMCs), taken at new diagnosis, from a patient treated with antithyroid drugs. The receptor set was obtained from a woman in her forties or fifties with Graves disease. Donor details come from another sample of the same person, matched by shared clones.

This chain connects TRBV7-8 to TRBJ1-5, with 8 bases matching TRBD1. The J segment lost 0 bases and the V segment lost 1 base, leaving 2 bases of the junction unmatched. The CDR3 length is 16 residues. The germline V gene encodes CDR1 SGHVS and CDR2 FQNEAQ. The CDR3 region is CASSLGTGGSNQPQHF. DNA of the CDR3: TGTGCCAGCAGCTTAGGCACAGGGGGTAGCAATCAGCCCCAGCATTTT.

This clonotype has at least ten counts. This chain links TRBV2 with TRBJ2-1; D is uncertain. The ends were cut back, 8 bases at V and 2 bases at J, with 16 bases in the middle. From germline, CDR1 is SNHLY and CDR2 FYNNEI. CDR3 length: 15 residues. The CDR3 sequence is CASELKLSTYNEQFF. As DNA, the CDR3 is TGTGCCAGCGAACTTAAACTTTCTACCTACAATGAGCAGTTCTTC.

This clonotype was counted at least ten times. This sequence joins TRBV20-1 and TRBJ1-2; D is possibly TRBD1 (5 bases). CDR1 and CDR2 (germline): DFQATT, SNEGSKA (reference sequence). Trimming shortened V by 0 bases and J by 6 bases, and 14 bases separated the two germline ends. The CDR3 extends over 14 amino acids. CDR3 sequence reads: CSARDVLQGHGYTF. The CDR3 DNA reads as TGCAGTGCTAGAGATGTATTGCAGGGACATGGCTACACCTTC.

The rearrangement links TRBV9 to TRBJ2-3, with D unclear. V was pared by 4 bases and J by 2 bases, with 11 bases between. From germline, CDR1 is SGDLS and CDR2 YYNGEE. The CDR3 covers 14 residues. CDR3 sequence reads: CASSPPDLTDTQYF. In DNA, the CDR3 is TGTGCCAGCAGCCCCCCCGACCTCACAGATACGCAGTATTTT.

This clonotype has at least ten counts. The genes are TRBV28 and TRBJ1-2; D is undetermined. The germline CDR1 and CDR2 sequences are MDHEN and SYDVKM. The CDR3 totals 17 residues. With 7 bases removed from V and 7 bases from J, the gap between germline ends came to 28 bases. The CDR3 DNA follows: TGTGCCAGCATTTCGGGCAGTCCGTCCCAGCGGCAACGTGGCTACACCTTC. Amino acids: CASISGSPSQRQRGYTF.

This clonotype showed up just once. No conserved phenylalanine or tryptophan is present at the end of the CDR3, so a read error is the likely explanation. The J gene is TRBJ2-7, the V gene TRBV5-5; tentative D call: TRBD2 (6 bases). Trimming took off 4 bases at V and 7 bases at J, with 24 bases between the two ends. The CDR3 length is 16 residues. CDR1 SGHKS and CDR2 YYEKEE come from the germline V gene (reference sequence). CDR3 amino acids: CASSHTWRARGKEQYL. In DNA, the CDR3 is TGTGCCAGCAGCCATACCTGGAGGGCCCGGGGCAAAGAGCAGTACCTC.

This clonotype has a handful of counts. The V and J genes are TRBV24-1 and TRBJ2-1, with D possibly being TRBD1 or TRBD2 (5 bases each). Germline V gene data show CDR1 as KGHDR and CDR2 as SFDVKD. V was pared by 5 bases and J by 7 bases, with 11 bases between. The CDR3 contains 13 residues. CDR3 nucleotide sequence: TGTGCCACCAGTGTTGGGACCGTAAATGAGCAGTTCTTC. This gives the protein CATSVGTVNEQFF.

V usage is TRBV10-3 and J usage is TRBJ2-5; TRBD2 matches at 8 bases. Germline V gene data show CDR1 as ENHRY and CDR2 as SYGVKD. CDR3 size: 13 residues. Losses at the gene ends were 11 bases for V and 5 bases for J; bases not matched to a gene: 10. The CDR3 region is CAHREGPGETQYF. CDR3 sequence (DNA): TGTGCCCACCGGGAGGGCCCAGGCGAGACCCAGTACTTC.

This clonotype was recorded at least ten times. This chain uses TRBV30 with TRBJ1-4, with 8 bases identical to TRBD1. Germline assignment: CDR1 GTSNPN and CDR2 SVGIG (reference sequence). Losses at the gene ends were 3 bases for V and 8 bases for J; bases not matched to a gene: 2. The CDR3 totals 12 residues. CDR3 sequence: CAWRRDREKLFF. The CDR3 DNA reads as TGTGCCTGGAGGAGGGACAGGGAAAAACTGTTTTTT.

This clonotype was counted between two and nine times. A much larger clone differs from this one at a single base, so this may be a read error. This chain links TRBV6-5 with TRBJ2-3, with D uncertain. Germline V gives CDR1 MNHEY, CDR2 SVGAGI. V shed 0 bases and J shed 7 bases, with 2 bases lying between them. CDR3 length: 11 amino acids. CDR3 in DNA: TGTGCCAGCAGTTACTCGAATACGCAGTATTTT. Its protein is CASSYSNTQYF.

This clonotype was counted many times. This chain's CDR3 is CATSSPYANWRADTQYF. CDR3 coding DNA: TGTGCCACCAGCTCCCCCTATGCGAATTGGAGGGCAGATACGCAGTATTTT. The rearrangement joins TRBV15 to TRBJ2-3; weak D call: TRBD2 (6 bases). V was pared by 5 bases and J by 4 bases, with 22 bases between. Germline CDR1 LNHNV, CDR2 YYDKDF (reference sequence). The CDR3 consists of 17 residues.